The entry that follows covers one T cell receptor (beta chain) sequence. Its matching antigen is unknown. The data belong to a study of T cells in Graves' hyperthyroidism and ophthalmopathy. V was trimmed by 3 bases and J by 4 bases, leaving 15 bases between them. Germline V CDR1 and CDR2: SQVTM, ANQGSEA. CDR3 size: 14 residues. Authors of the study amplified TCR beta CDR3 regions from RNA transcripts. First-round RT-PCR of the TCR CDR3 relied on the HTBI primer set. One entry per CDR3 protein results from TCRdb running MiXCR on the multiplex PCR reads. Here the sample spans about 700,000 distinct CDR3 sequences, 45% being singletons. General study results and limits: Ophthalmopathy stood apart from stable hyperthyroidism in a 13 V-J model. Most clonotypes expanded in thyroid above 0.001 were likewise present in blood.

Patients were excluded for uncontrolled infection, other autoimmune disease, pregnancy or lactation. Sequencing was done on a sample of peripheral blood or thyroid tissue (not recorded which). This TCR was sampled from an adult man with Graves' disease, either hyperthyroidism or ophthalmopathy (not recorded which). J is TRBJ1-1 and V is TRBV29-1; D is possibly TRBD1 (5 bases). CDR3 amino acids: CSVDGLGQGTEAFF. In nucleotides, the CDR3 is TGCAGCGTTGACGGATTGGGGCAGGGCACTGAAGCTTTCTTT. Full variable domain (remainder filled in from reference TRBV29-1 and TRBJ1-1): SAVISQKPSRDICQRGTSLTIQCQVDSQVTMMFWYRQQPGQSLTLIATANQGSEATYESGFVIDKFPISRPNLTFSTLTVSNMSPEDSSIYLCSVDGLGQGTEAFFGQGTRLTVV.